This T cell receptor (beta chain) is from a study of T cell responses to AZD1222 COVID-19 vaccine. Between the trimmed V and J ends, which lost 3 bases and 5 bases, there was a span of 12 bases. The CDR3 covers 14 residues. The table came from immunoSEQ multiplex PCR; TCRdb's copy has only in-frame clones and leaves some out. The sample has 130,000 to 150,000 clones, approximately 90% seen once; the top ten hold 3.4%. The V and J genes are TRBV23-1 and TRBJ2-3; possibly TRBD1 for D (6 bases). TRBV23-1 is identified as an open reading frame with a role that is uncertain. This specimen consisted of peripheral blood, obtained on day 0 of AZD1222 vaccination. The clonotype originates from an adult in good health. The CDR3, as DNA: TGCGCCAGCAGTCATGTGGACAGACGAGATACGCAGTATTTT. Translated: CASSHVDRRDTQYF.